This T cell receptor (beta chain) was captured in a study of T cell responses to AZD1222 COVID-19 vaccine. Sequenced by immunoSEQ multiplex PCR; TCRdb stores in-frame clones only, minus some. The table has about 14,000 clones, less than 85% seen once. Both about-4-week and about-12-week second-dose recipients were combined. The sample consisted of peripheral blood, taken 28 days after the second AZD1222 dose. This receptor was obtained from an adult who received the AZD1222 COVID-19 vaccine.

For the CDR3, the DNA is TGTGCCAGCAGCTTAAGGGACACAGATACGCAGTATTTT. Protein product: CASSLRDTDTQYF. The rearrangement links TRBV7-3 to TRBJ2-3; D not resolved. Germline V lookup: CDR1 SGHTA, CDR2 FQGTGA. The germline V and J ends were trimmed by 1 base and 2 bases, with 4 bases remaining between them. This CDR3 has 13 amino acids.